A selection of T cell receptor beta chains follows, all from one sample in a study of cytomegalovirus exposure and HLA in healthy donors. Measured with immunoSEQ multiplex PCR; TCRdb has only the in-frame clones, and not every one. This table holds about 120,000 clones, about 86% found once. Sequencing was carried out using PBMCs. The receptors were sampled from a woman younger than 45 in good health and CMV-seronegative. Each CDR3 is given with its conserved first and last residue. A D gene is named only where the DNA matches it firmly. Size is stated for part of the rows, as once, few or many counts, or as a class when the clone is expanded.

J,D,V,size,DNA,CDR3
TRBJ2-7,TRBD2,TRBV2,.,TGTGCCAGCAGTCCTAGCGGGCTATACGAGCAGTACTTC,CASSPSGLYEQYF
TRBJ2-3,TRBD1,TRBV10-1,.,TGCGCCAGCAGTACCCGGGACAGCAAGAGAGATACGCAGTATTTT,CASSTRDSKRDTQYF
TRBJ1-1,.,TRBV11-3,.,TGTGCCATCCAACAGGGAAACACTGAAGCTTTCTTT,CAIQQGNTEAFF
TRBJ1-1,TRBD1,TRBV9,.,TGTGCCAGCAGCGTAGTGTCAGGGGGTTTGGCTGAAGCTTTCTTT,CASSVVSGGLAEAFF
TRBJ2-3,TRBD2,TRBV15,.,TGTGCCACCAGCAGAGGACTAGCGGGAGGGACAGATACGCAGTATTTT,CATSRGLAGGTDTQYF
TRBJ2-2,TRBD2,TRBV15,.,TGTGCCACCAGCAGAGAGTGGGGGGGGACCGGGGAGCTGTTTTTT,CATSREWGGTGELFF
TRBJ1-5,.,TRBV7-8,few,TGTGCCAGCAGCTTAGGGCAGGGTCAGCCCCAGCATTTT,CASSLGQGQPQHF
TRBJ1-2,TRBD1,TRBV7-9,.,TGTGCCAGCAGCTTAGTTTCAGGGGGATCCTATGGCTACACCTTC,CASSLVSGGSYGYTF
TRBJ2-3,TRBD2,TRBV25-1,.,TGTGCCAGCAGTGAATCACTAGCGGGAGCGGTAGATACGCAGTATTTT,CASSESLAGAVDTQYF
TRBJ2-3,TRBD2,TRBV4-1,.,TGCGCCAGCAGCCAAGTATTAATTAGCGGGAGGGAGGCAGATACGCAGTATTTT,CASSQVLISGREADTQYF
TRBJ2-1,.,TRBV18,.,TGTGCCAGCTCAGTCCGCTCAACGGAGAATGAGCAGTTCTTC,CASSVRSTENEQFF
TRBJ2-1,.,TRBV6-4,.,TGTGCCAGCAGTGAAGGGACCCAAGGGGGTGAGCAGTTCTTC,CASSEGTQGGEQFF
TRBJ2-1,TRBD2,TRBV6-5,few,TGTGCCAGCAGTTACTCCGCTAGCGGGTCCTACAATGAGCAGTTCTTC,CASSYSASGSYNEQFF
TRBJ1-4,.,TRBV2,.,TGTGCCAGCACGGGCAGGGCGAATGAAAAACTGTTTTTT,CASTGRANEKLFF
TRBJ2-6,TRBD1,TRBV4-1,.,TGCGCCAGCAGCCAAGTGGGACAGGGACGCTCTGGGGCCAACGTCCTGACTTTC,CASSQVGQGRSGANVLTF
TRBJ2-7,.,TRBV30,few,TGTGCCTGGAGTCCCATTGGGAGCTCCTACGAGCAGTACTTC,CAWSPIGSSYEQYF
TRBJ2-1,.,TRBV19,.,TGTGCCAGTAGTATAACCTCGGGACTCCTAAATGAGCAGTTCTTC,CASSITSGLLNEQFF
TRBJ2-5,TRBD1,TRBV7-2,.,TGTGCCAGCAGCTTAGGGACAGGGATCGGGGAGACCCAGTACTTC,CASSLGTGIGETQYF
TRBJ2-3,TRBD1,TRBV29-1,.,TGCAGCGTTAGACAGGGGGTTAGAGATACGCAGTATTTT,CSVRQGVRDTQYF
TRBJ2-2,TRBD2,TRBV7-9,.,TGTGCCAGCAGCTTAACGGGAGGGACCGCGGGTGTGGAGCTGTTTTTT,CASSLTGGTAGVELFF
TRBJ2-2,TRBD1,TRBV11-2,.,TGTGCCAGCAGCTTGGGACAGAGGAACGGTGAGCTGTTTTTT,CASSLGQRNGELFF
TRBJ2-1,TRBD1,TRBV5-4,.,TGTGCCAGCAGCTTGGGCGGTAGGACAGGCCCCTACAATGAGCAGTTCTTC,CASSLGGRTGPYNEQFF
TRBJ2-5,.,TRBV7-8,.,TGTGCCAGCAGCTTGCCGGGGACCCAGTACTTC,CASSLPGTQYF
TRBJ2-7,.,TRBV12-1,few,TGTGCCAGCAGCTTTGTGCGCTGGGTGGTAGCGGGAGGATTTATCCACGAGCAGTACTTC,CASSFVRWVVAGGFIHEQYF
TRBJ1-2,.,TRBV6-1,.,TGTGCCAGCAGTAGGACAGAGGGCCTCTATGGCTACACCTTC,CASSRTEGLYGYTF
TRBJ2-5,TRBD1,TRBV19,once,TGTGCCAGTAGTATCCGGGACAGGGGTTTCCAAGAGACCCAGTACTTC,CASSIRDRGFQETQYF
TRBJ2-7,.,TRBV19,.,TGTGCCAGTAGTGACCCTTCCCCGGGCGAGCAGTACTTC,CASSDPSPGEQYF
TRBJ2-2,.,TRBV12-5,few,TGTGCTAGTGGTCCCACAGGTTATCCCGGGGAGCTGTTTTTT,CASGPTGYPGELFF
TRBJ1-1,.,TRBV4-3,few,TGCGCCAGCAGCCCTGGTACGTCGGGGGACACTGAAGCTTTCTTT,CASSPGTSGDTEAFF
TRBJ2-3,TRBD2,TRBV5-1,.,TGCGCCAGCAGTCCGGGACTAGCGGTATACACAGATACGCAGTATTTT,CASSPGLAVYTDTQYF
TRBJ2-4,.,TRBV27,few,TGTGCCAGCAGACTAGCCAAAAACATTCAGTACTTC,CASRLAKNIQYF
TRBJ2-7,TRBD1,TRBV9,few,TGTGCCAGCAGCCCTATGGGACAGGGAGCGAGGGGCGAGCAGTACTTC,CASSPMGQGARGEQYF
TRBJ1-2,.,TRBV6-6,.,TGTGCCAGCACCCCTGGTGCAGACTACTCGGGCTACACCTTC,CASTPGADYSGYTF
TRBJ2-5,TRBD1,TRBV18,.,TGTGCCAGCACACCAAACAGGGGTTTCGAGACCCAGTACTTC,CASTPNRGFETQYF
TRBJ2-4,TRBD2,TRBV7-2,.,TGTGCCAGCAGCTTAGCGGGACTAGCGGCCGTAACGGCCAAAAACATTCAGTACTTC,CASSLAGLAAVTAKNIQYF
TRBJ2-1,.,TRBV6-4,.,TGTGCCAGCAGACAGGGTTCTGGTCAGAGCAATGAGCAGTTCTTC,CASRQGSGQSNEQFF
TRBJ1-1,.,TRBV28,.,TGTGCCAGCACCAAAACTGAAGCTTTCTTT,CASTKTEAFF
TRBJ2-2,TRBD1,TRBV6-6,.,TGTGCCAGCAGTTACACAGGGGACACCGGGGAGCTGTTTTTT,CASSYTGDTGELFF
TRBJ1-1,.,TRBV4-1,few,TGCGCCAGCAGCCAGGGAGTGATTATCGATGAAGCTTTCTTT,CASSQGVIIDEAFF
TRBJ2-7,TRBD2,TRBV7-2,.,TGTGCCAGCAGCCAAGGGGGACTAGCGGGAGATAGCGAGCAGTACTTC,CASSQGGLAGDSEQYF
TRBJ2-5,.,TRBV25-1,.,TGTGCCAGCGCGGGCGGGGAGACCCAGTACTTC,CASAGGETQYF
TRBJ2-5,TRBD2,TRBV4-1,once,TGCGCCAGCAGCCCGGGAGGCGGGAGTGGAGAGACCCAGTACTTC,CASSPGGGSGETQYF
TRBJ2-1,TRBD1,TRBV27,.,TGTGCCAGCAGTTTATCGAGGGGGCAAGGACAGGGGCTTCGAAATGAGCAGTTCTTC,CASSLSRGQGQGLRNEQFF
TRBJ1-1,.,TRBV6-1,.,TGTGCCAGCAGTGTGCTCGGGATTGAAGCTTTCTTT,CASSVLGIEAFF
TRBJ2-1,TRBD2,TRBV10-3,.,TGTGCCATCAGTGAGGGGACTAGCGGGAGTGATTATGAGCAGTTCTTC,CAISEGTSGSDYEQFF
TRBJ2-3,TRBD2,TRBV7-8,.,TGTGCCAGCAGCGAACCAATGATGGCGGGAGTGTTAGATACGCAGTATTTT,CASSEPMMAGVLDTQYF
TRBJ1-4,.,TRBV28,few,TGTGCCAGCAGTTCAGACACAGCAACTAATGAAAAACTGTTTTTT,CASSSDTATNEKLFF
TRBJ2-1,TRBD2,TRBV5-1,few,TGCGCCAGCAGCTTGGCGGGGCTAGCGGGAGGGAATGAGCAGTTCTTC,CASSLAGLAGGNEQFF
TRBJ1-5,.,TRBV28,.,TGTGCCAGCAGGGACACCTATCAGCCCCAGCATTTT,CASRDTYQPQHF
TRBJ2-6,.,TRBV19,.,TGTGCCAGTAGTACAGGGGCCAACGTCCTGACTTTC,CASSTGANVLTF
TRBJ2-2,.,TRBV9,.,TGTGCCAGCTCCGTAGGTGACAGCCAGGCCGGGGAGCTGTTTTTT,CASSVGDSQAGELFF
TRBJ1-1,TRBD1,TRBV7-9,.,TGTGCCAGCAGCTTGGGACAGGGGGCCACTGAAGCTTTCTTT,CASSLGQGATEAFF
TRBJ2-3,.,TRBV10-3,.,TGTGCCATCAGGCAGGGGGATACGCAGTATTTT,CAIRQGDTQYF
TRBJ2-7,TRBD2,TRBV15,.,TGTGCCACCGATGGCGGGAGGGCATACGAGCAGTACTTC,CATDGGRAYEQYF
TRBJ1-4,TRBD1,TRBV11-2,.,TGTGCCAGCAGCTTAGGACAGGGTGGAAAACTGTTTTTT,CASSLGQGGKLFF